This TCR beta chain is drawn from a study of CD8 T cells in ankylosing spondylitis. Findings and caveats of the study: Clones linked to disease were reported to show significant enrichment in matched ankylosing spondylitis synovial fluid. As for the disease-linked clones, they showed a CD8+ phenotype and occurred at relatively low frequencies in peripheral blood. For ankylosing spondylitis blood, a TCR beta motif of seven to nine highly homologous variants appeared characteristic.

The CDR3 sequence is 14 residues long. Trimming took off 6 bases at V and 0 bases at J, with 8 bases between the two ends. CDR1 MNHNS and CDR2 SASEGT come from the germline V gene. Many counts were recorded for this clonotype. Its cognate antigen is unknown. The TCR beta libraries were generated through quantitative 5'-RACE incorporating molecular barcodes. One entry per CDR3 protein, called by TCRdb with MiXCR from the 5' RACE reads. The data contain about 200,000 distinct CDR3 sequences, around 6.6% of them singletons. The sequencing input was blood, either unsorted or a sorted T cell fraction (not recorded which). The sequence derives from a male donor with ankylosing spondylitis. This chain links TRBV6-1 with TRBJ2-2, with D hard to call. For the CDR3, the DNA is TGTGCCAGCAGGCCCGACACGAACACCGGGGAGCTGTTTTTT. Its translation is CASRPDTNTGELFF.